A single sample gave rise to the 26 T cell receptor beta chains below, sequenced in a study of CD8+ T cells in alopecia areata. It was cDNA, reverse transcribed from extracted RNA, that served as the sequencing template. This table comes from immunoSEQ multiplex PCR, and its TCRdb copy is limited to in-frame clones, with some not included. The sample yields some 170,000 clones, 58% seen once. Specified treatment: oral pan-JAK inhibitor, 5-10 mg twice daily. The sequencing used CD4+ T cells sorted from blood, collected at approximately week 60, from a patient treated with tofacitinib. The receptors originated from a human donor with alopecia areata.

The rearrangement links TRBV30 to TRBJ2-5; the D gene is possibly TRBD2 (6 bases). The CDR3 covers 15 residues. The ends were cut back, 4 bases at V and 5 bases at J, with 20 bases in the middle. CDR1 is GTSNPN and CDR2 is SVGIG in the germline V gene (reference sequence). Written as DNA, the CDR3 is TGTGCCTGGACCCCCATGGCTTCTGGAGGGGAGACCCAGTACTTC. Protein sequence: CAWTPMASGGETQYF.

The genes are TRBV4-2 and TRBJ2-5; 7 positions match TRBD1. V trimming: 4 bases; J trimming: 7 bases; junction bases outside the gene matches: 12. This CDR3 is 15 amino acids long. The germline gives CDR1 LGHNA, CDR2 YNFKEQ. CDR3 amino acids: CASSPRDSDYATQYF. For the CDR3, the DNA is TGTGCCAGCAGCCCCCGGGACAGTGATTATGCGACCCAGTACTTC.

This clone was counted between two and nine times. V usage is TRBV4-1 and J usage is TRBJ2-5; D ambiguous. Germline-derived CDR1 and CDR2 are MGHRA and YSYEKL. This CDR3 is built from 14 residues. Trimming stripped 1 base from V and 1 base from J, with 7 bases between. The CDR3 is CASSQVQIQETQYF. CDR3 coding DNA: TGCGCCAGCAGCCAAGTTCAGATCCAAGAGACCCAGTACTTC.

This clone came up a few times. The chain employs TRBV29-1 and TRBJ2-3; TRBD2 matches at 8 bases. CDR3 length: 15 amino acids. Unmatched junction bases numbered 10, after V lost 4 bases and J lost 4 bases. Germline V CDR1 and CDR2: SQVTM, ANQGSEA. This CDR3 is CSVVSRVLAADTQYF. The DNA of the CDR3 is TGCAGCGTTGTGAGCAGGGTACTAGCGGCAGATACGCAGTATTTT.

This chain uses TRBV30 with TRBJ2-7; D is undetermined. From germline, CDR1 is GTSNPN and CDR2 SVGIG (reference sequence). V was pared by 6 bases and J by 3 bases, with 15 bases between. This CDR3 region has 13 residues. In nucleotides, the CDR3 is TGTGCCTGTGTAGCTCGTACCCACTACGAGCAGTACTTC. It is translated as CACVARTHYEQYF.

This clone was observed a single time. The rearrangement uses TRBV7-9 and TRBJ1-1; tentative D call: TRBD1 (6 bases). CDR3 length: 14 amino acids. Germline-derived CDR1 and CDR2 are SEHNR and FQNEAQ (reference sequence). Trimming shortened V by 4 bases and J by 1 base, and 10 bases separated the two germline ends. In DNA, the CDR3 is TGTGCCAGCAGCTCCCGCAGGGGGAACACTGAAGCTTTCTTT. This gives the protein CASSSRRGNTEAFF.

V gene TRBV7-3 combines with J gene TRBJ2-5, with D perhaps matching TRBD1 or TRBD2 (5 bases each). Trimming left V 1 base short and J 5 bases short, with 14 bases between. The CDR3 has 15 residues. Germline V gives CDR1 SGHTA, CDR2 FQGTGA. The CDR3 DNA follows: TGTGCCAGCAGCTTAAGTTCCGGGGCGTTTGAGACCCAGTACTTC. The encoded protein is CASSLSSGAFETQYF.

This clone was observed a single time. The gene calls are TRBV7-9 and TRBJ2-7; unclear D gene. Germline values: CDR1 SEHNR, CDR2 FQNEAQ (reference sequence). The V gene lost 5 bases and the J gene lost 4 bases, with 12 bases spanning the gap. The CDR3 covers 13 residues. CDR3 nucleotides: TGTGCCAGCAGCCCGAATGGGCTGTACGAGCAGTACTTC. Protein: CASSPNGLYEQYF.

This clone has only a few counts. The chain employs TRBV29-1 and TRBJ2-7; possibly TRBD1 or TRBD2 for D (5 bases each). There are 15 residues in the CDR3. Germline CDR1 SQVTM, CDR2 ANQGSEA. V shed 3 bases and J shed 2 bases, with 17 bases lying between them. CDR3 loop: CSVDASVGATYEQYF. The CDR3 DNA follows: TGCAGCGTTGATGCCTCGGTCGGGGCTACCTACGAGCAGTACTTC.

V and J are TRBV10-3 and TRBJ2-3; D possibly corresponds to TRBD2 (5 bases). The CDR3 loop spans 15 amino acids. Trimming cost V 3 bases and J 6 bases, with 16 bases left between them. Looked up from germline, CDR1 is ENHRY and CDR2 is SYGVKD. CDR3 protein: CAISEGSPGGDTQYF. The DNA for the CDR3 is TGTGCCATCAGTGAAGGGAGCCCCGGTGGGGATACGCAGTATTTT.

The chain links TRBV7-2 to TRBJ1-5; D unresolved. CDR1 and CDR2 (germline): SGHTA, FQGNSA. This CDR3 is built from 15 residues. V was pared by 1 base and J by 7 bases, with 14 bases between. CDR3 in amino acids: CASSLGVGSGQPQHF. The CDR3 nucleotides read TGTGCCAGCAGCTTAGGCGTCGGGTCCGGGCAGCCCCAGCATTTT.

This sequence joins TRBV10-3 and TRBJ1-1, with a weak D call TRBD1 (6 bases). Between the trimmed V and J ends, which lost 6 bases and 5 bases, there was a span of 13 bases. The CDR3 loop spans 13 amino acids. Per the germline V gene, CDR1 is ENHRY and CDR2 is SYGVKD. CDR3 in DNA: TGTGCCATCAGAAACAGGGAGGGAACTGAAGCTTTCTTT. This sequence encodes CAIRNREGTEAFF.

The chain carries TRBV4-2 and TRBJ2-5; D is perhaps TRBD2 (5 bases). Trimming cost V 0 bases and J 2 bases, with 16 bases left between them. Germline lookup yields CDR1 LGHNA and CDR2 YNFKEQ. The CDR3 loop spans 17 amino acids. The CDR3 sequence: CASSQEGEARQQETQYF. The CDR3 DNA reads as TGTGCCAGCAGCCAAGAGGGAGAAGCGAGACAACAAGAGACCCAGTACTTC.

This sequence joins TRBV29-1 and TRBJ1-2; 7 bases are a match to TRBD1. Germline assignment: CDR1 SQVTM and CDR2 ANQGSEA. CDR3 length: 11 amino acids. The V and J ends lost 6 bases and 8 bases, in that order; junction bases with no gene match: 6. As DNA, the CDR3 is TGCAGCGTAAGGGGGCTCGGCGGCTACACCTTC. Its protein product is CSVRGLGGYTF. The full variable domain, its missing parts supplied by reference TRBV29-1 and TRBJ1-2, is SAVISQKPSRDICQRGTSLTIQCQVDSQVTMMFWYRQQPGQSLTLIATANQGSEATYESGFVIDKFPISRPNLTFSTLTVSNMSPEDSSIYLCSVRGLGGYTFGSGTRLTVV.

The CDR3 coding sequence is TGCGCCAGCAGCTGGGGACAGTCAATCTACGAGCAGTACTTC. Protein sequence: CASSWGQSIYEQYF. The chain employs TRBV5-1 and TRBJ2-7; 7 bases map to TRBD1. V trimming: 3 bases; J trimming: 3 bases; junction bases outside the gene matches: 6. The V gene's germline CDR1 is SGHRS and CDR2 YFSETQ. The CDR3 is made up of 14 amino acids.

This clone was observed a few times. The CDR3 protein is CAISEGQANTEAFF. The CDR3 DNA reads as TGTGCCATCAGTGAGGGACAGGCGAACACTGAAGCTTTCTTT. This rearrangement joins TRBV10-3 to TRBJ1-1, with 7 bases identical to TRBD1. The trim removed 2 bases at V and 1 base at J, leaving 1 base unmatched. The CDR3 has 14 residues. The germline CDR1 and CDR2 sequences are ENHRY and SYGVKD.

The chain is built from TRBV5-1 and TRBJ2-7; tentatively, D is TRBD1 (8 bases). Germline loops: CDR1 SGHRS, CDR2 YFSETQ. The V gene lost 5 bases and the J gene lost 6 bases, with 18 bases spanning the gap. The CDR3 is 14 amino acids. The chain's CDR3 is CASRAGQDAFEQYF. CDR3 sequence (DNA): TGCGCCAGCAGAGCGGGACAGGATGCCTTCGAGCAGTACTTC.

The chain recombines TRBV2 with TRBJ1-5; D is perhaps TRBD1 (6 bases). Germline V gene sequence: CDR1 SNHLY, CDR2 FYNNEI. This CDR3 region has 14 residues. Deletions cut 1 base from V and 10 bases from J, with 14 bases between. The CDR3 DNA reads TGTGCCAGCAGTGAAGAGGAGGGGGTGAGACCCCAGCATTTT. It specifies CASSEEEGVRPQHF.

The chain is built from TRBV4-1 and TRBJ1-2; the D gene is possibly TRBD1 (6 bases). Germline CDR1 is MGHRA and CDR2 is YSYEKL. This CDR3 has 14 amino acids. V shed 4 bases and J shed 4 bases, with 13 bases lying between them. The CDR3: CASSRGGGSYGYTF. The CDR3 DNA sequence: TGCGCCAGCAGCCGAGGAGGGGGGAGCTATGGCTACACCTTC.

In DNA, the CDR3 is TGTGCCAGCGGACAGGGCAATACGCAGTATTTT. It yields the protein CASGQGNTQYF. The chain links TRBV25-1 to TRBJ2-3, with TRBD1 identical over 8 bases. The V segment lost 8 bases and the J segment 7 bases; nucleotides outside the gene matches: 2. Germline loops: CDR1 MGHDK, CDR2 SYGVNS. The CDR3 length is 11 residues. Full variable domain (outside the CDR3, taken from reference TRBV25-1 and TRBJ2-3): EADIYQTPRYLVIGTGKKITLECSQTMGHDKMYWYQQDPGMELHLIHYSYGVNSTEKGDLSSESTVSRIRTEHFPLTLESARPSHTSQYLCASGQGNTQYFGPGTRLTVL.

V gene TRBV25-1 combines with J gene TRBJ1-6; 9 bases fit TRBD1. With 2 bases clipped from V and 6 bases from J, the junction kept 5 bases outside the gene matches. Germline lookup yields CDR1 MGHDK and CDR2 SYGVNS. The CDR3 covers 16 residues. The chain's CDR3 is CASSELTGGSNSPLHF. In DNA, the CDR3 is TGTGCCAGCAGTGAACTCACAGGGGGCAGTAATTCACCCCTCCACTTT.

The rearrangement links TRBV15 to TRBJ2-3, with D possibly TRBD2 on 7 matching bases. Germline V gene lookup returns CDR1 LNHNV and CDR2 YYDKDF (reference sequence). This CDR3 is 17 amino acids long. V was clipped by 0 bases and J by 2 bases, with 15 bases between them. Here the CDR3 DNA reads TGTGCCACCAGCAGAGATGGTCTGCGGGGGCTCACAGATACGCAGTATTTT. Translation: CATSRDGLRGLTDTQYF. Full variable domain (missing parts from reference TRBV15 and TRBJ2-3): DAMVIQNPRYQVTQFGKPVTLSCSQTLNHNVMYWYQQKSSQAPKLLFHYYDKDFNNEADTPDNFQSRRPNTSFCFLDIRSPGLGDTAMYLCATSRDGLRGLTDTQYFGPGTRLTVL.

J is TRBJ2-5 and V is TRBV9, with 9 bases lining up with TRBD1. V lost 0 bases and J lost 2; bases outside the gene matches: 2. This CDR3 has 15 amino acids. Looked up from germline, CDR1 is SGDLS and CDR2 is YYNGEE. The DNA of the CDR3 is TGTGCCAGCAGCGTAGGGGACAGGGCTCAAGAGACCCAGTACTTC. The encoded protein is CASSVGDRAQETQYF.

This chain links TRBV6-5 with TRBJ1-2; D is unclear. V was cut by 6 bases and J by 6 bases, with 11 bases left in between. CDR1 is MNHEY, CDR2 SVGAGI, per germline. The CDR3 spans 12 residues. The CDR3 bases are TGTGCCAGCAGCGAATCCCCTGATGGCTACACCTTC. As protein: CASSESPDGYTF.

A few counts support this clone. A read error may produce the germline difference seen at one junction end. The V gene is TRBV7-7, the J gene TRBJ2-1; 10 positions match TRBD1. Germline CDR1 and CDR2: SSHAT and FNYEAQ (reference sequence). CDR3 length equals 15 residues. CDR3 in DNA: TGTGCTAGCAGCTTAGAGGGACAGGGGTTTGGTGAGCAGTTCTTC. The encoded protein is CASSLEGQGFGEQFF.

With respect to this clone: Since no conserved phenylalanine or tryptophan closes the CDR3, a read error is the likely cause. The DNA is left out, because the CDR3 cannot be placed on it with certainty; the CDR3 is given as TCRdb lists it. This rearrangement joins TRBV6-1 to TRBJ1-2; TRBD1, as called in the table, went unchecked against the DNA. The CDR3 totals 13 residues, both ends included. Germline CDR1 MNHNS, CDR2 SASEGT. CDR3 residues: CASSEASTGKGTI.